This T cell receptor beta chain was captured by sequencing in a study of blood T cell repertoires in COVID-19. Study information: Researchers got acute and convalescent COVID-19 samples from the United States, Italy and Spain.

Recruitment covered roughly 24 US areas and drew participants whose ages spanned about 18 to 100 years. What the recovered Cohort 3 donors had was two negative PCRs, clearance, or symptom resolution. Original methodology: Estimates of nucleated cell counts were drawn from the amplification of reference gene primers. Method: immunoSEQ multiplex PCR; TCRdb's copy keeps in-frame clones and lacks some. D and trimming come from the DNA, and the V and J calls and clone size come from that table. Of 250,000 to 300,000 clones listed, roughly 86% are singletons. This sequence was found in an older woman who had recovered from COVID-19. Material: PBMCs or T cells enriched from blood (not recorded which).

CDR3 region: CASSFSGGAYNEQFF. In nucleotides, the CDR3 is TGTGCCAGCAGCTTTTCCGGGGGGGCCTACAATGAGCAGTTCTTC. The rearrangement uses TRBV7-2 and TRBJ2-1; the match to TRBD2 covers 8 bases. V shed 3 bases, J shed 2 bases, and the junction held 3 bases outside the gene matches. The germline V gene encodes CDR1 SGHTA and CDR2 FQGNSA. The CDR3 is made up of 15 amino acids.